The present T cell receptor beta chain was sequenced within a study of OX40 agonist ivuxolimab in advanced cancers. Study information: Administration of intravenous ivuxolimab to patients occurred every 2 weeks at 0.01 to 10 mg/kg.

CDR1 and CDR2 from the germline V gene are SNHLY and FYNNEI. The length of the CDR3 is 15 residues. V shed 3 bases and J shed 0 bases, with 6 bases lying between them. Profiling relied on immunoSEQ multiplex PCR, and the TCRdb table lists in-frame clones only, not all of them. The repertoire holds about 53,000 clones, with roughly 86% as singletons. This chain uses TRBV2 with TRBJ1-6, with a weak D call TRBD1 (5 bases). The starting material was CD4+ or CD8+ T cells sorted from blood, obtained in a trial of the OX40 agonist ivuxolimab. This TCR derives from an adult with an advanced solid tumor such as melanoma, head and neck, liver or kidney cancer. The CDR3 loop reads CASSDRVSYNSPLHF. The CDR3 DNA reads as TGTGCCAGCAGTGACAGGGTCTCCTATAATTCACCCCTCCACTTT. Using reference TRBV2 and TRBJ1-6 for the parts outside the CDR3, the full variable domain is EPEVTQTPSHQVTQMGQEVILRCVPISNHLYFYWYRQILGQKVEFLVSFYNNEISEKSEIFDDQFSVERPDGSNFTLKIRSTKLEDSAMYFCASSDRVSYNSPLHFGNGTRLTVT.